This T cell receptor beta chain was identified in a study of vaccination effects on CD4 cells after COVID-19. Findings and limits, study-wide: At late timepoints after vaccination, vaccine- and infection-induced clones shrank markedly.

This CDR3 region has 15 residues. Germline assignment: CDR1 MNHEY and CDR2 SVGEGT. Trimming took 2 bases from V and 1 from J, leaving 9 bases between them. Prior to sequencing, the ViraFEST assay stimulated PBMC with viral peptide pools, which expanded the antigen-specific CD4+ T cells. When less than 11 days of culture had elapsed, CD4+ T cells were isolated. Every well got around 1.9 million PBMC, which were grown with 8.5 to 10 IU/ml IL-2 and about 9.5 ug/ml peptides. On this clone itself: The antigen is undetermined.

Sequenced by immunoSEQ multiplex PCR; TCRdb stores in-frame clones only, minus some. The sample yields about 79,000 clones, around four fifths seen once. The input for sequencing was CD4+ T cells from PBMCs cultured with HCoV-229E spike peptides, taken before COVID-19 vaccination. The TCR sequence derives from a human donor who received a COVID-19 vaccine. This rearrangement joins TRBV6-2 or TRBV6-3 to TRBJ2-1; D uncertain. The CDR3 DNA follows: TGTGCCAGCAGTTACGTGTTGGGTTCCTACAATGAGCAGTTCTTC. It encodes CASSYVLGSYNEQFF.